The 19 T cell receptor beta chains given below trace back to one sample, sequenced in a study of T-cell memory formation after mild COVID-19. Via MiXCR, TCRdb re-called the 5' RACE reads, giving one row per CDR3 protein. This table holds approximately 350,000 distinct CDR3 sequences, approximately 15% found once. Sequencing was performed on PBMCs or a T cell subset sorted from them (not recorded which). The receptors stem from a man aged 18-30 years who had mild COVID-19 (a few samples of this study predate the infection). Cell type and time point are not known.

This chain uses TRBV20-1 with TRBJ2-3, with D possibly matching TRBD2 (6 bases). The CDR3 totals 14 residues. The germline gives CDR1 DFQATT, CDR2 SNEGSKA (reference sequence). The V end was cut by 6 bases, the J end by 4 bases, with 17 bases between. CDR3 coding DNA: TGCAGTGCCCCTCGGGGTAGCGGTTCAGATACGCAGTATTTT. Protein sequence: CSAPRGSGSDTQYF.

This clonotype has only one observation. The V call is TRBV20-1, the J call TRBJ2-7; the D is unclear. V was clipped by 6 bases and J by 3 bases, with 21 bases between them. Germline V lookup: CDR1 DFQATT, CDR2 SNEGSKA (reference sequence). The CDR3 spans 15 residues. CDR3 DNA: TGCAGTGCAACAAGGGTGGTAGTTGGAGACTACGAGCAGTACTTC. It codes for CSATRVVVGDYEQYF.

This clonotype has just a few counts. The chain recombines TRBV18 with TRBJ2-3; D is undetermined. The CDR3 sequence is 14 residues long. Germline CDR1 reads KGHSH; CDR2 reads LQKENI. V lost 6 bases and J 2 bases, leaving 12 bases between the germline ends. The chain's CDR3 is CASSHRESTDTQYF. CDR3 coding DNA: TGTGCCAGCTCCCACCGCGAGTCCACAGATACGCAGTATTTT.

This clonotype was seen many times. The chain's CDR3 is CASSQGTSVRLHGELFF. DNA of the CDR3: TGCGCCAGCAGCCAAGGGACTAGCGTTCGGTTGCACGGGGAGCTGTTTTTT. The genes are TRBV4-1 and TRBJ2-2; 9 positions match TRBD2. V was clipped by 1 base and J by 7 bases; unmatched bases: 10. CDR1 is MGHRA, CDR2 YSYEKL, per germline. The CDR3 consists of 17 residues.

This clonotype was seen only a few times. V is TRBV12-3 or TRBV12-4 and J is TRBJ2-5; D may correspond to TRBD1 or TRBD2 (5 bases each). With 6 bases removed from V and 3 bases from J, the gap between germline ends came to 14 bases. The CDR3 spans 14 residues. CDR3 bases: TGTGCCAGCAGCTCCGGGACGAACGAAGAGACCCAGTACTTC. Its translation: CASSSGTNEETQYF.

This clonotype was counted only a few times. This chain uses TRBV6-5 with TRBJ2-7; either TRBD1 or TRBD2 may fit D (6 bases each). The CDR3 sequence is 14 residues long. Germline lookup yields CDR1 MNHEY and CDR2 SVGAGI. Trimming took off 6 bases at V and 2 bases at J, with 14 bases between the two ends. CDR3 coding DNA: TGTGCCAGCAGCCCTGGAGGGGGTACCTACGAGCAGTACTTC. Its protein product is CASSPGGGTYEQYF.

This clonotype was seen a handful of times. The V gene is TRBV7-8, the J gene TRBJ2-5; tentative D call: TRBD2 (5 bases). Germline CDR1 SGHVS, CDR2 FQNEAQ. The CDR3 spans 16 residues. Trimming shortened V by 3 bases and J by 5 bases, and 19 bases separated the two germline ends. This CDR3 reads CASSFGKSPSRETQYF. In nucleotides, the CDR3 is TGTGCCAGCAGCTTCGGGAAAAGTCCATCTAGGGAGACCCAGTACTTC.

This clonotype was seen more than once but under ten times. The V and J genes are TRBV20-1 and TRBJ2-3; unclear D gene. CDR1 is DFQATT and CDR2 is SNEGSKA in the germline V gene (reference sequence). This CDR3 contains 12 residues. The CDR3 protein is CRIRGSTDTQYF. CDR3 nucleotide sequence: TGCAGGATCAGAGGCTCCACAGATACGCAGTATTTT.

This clonotype was seen a few times. The chain joins TRBV5-1 to TRBJ1-2; 9 bases align to TRBD1. Trimming took 4 bases from V and 7 from J; bases not matched to a gene: 11. This CDR3 comprises 15 residues. Germline assignment: CDR1 SGHRS and CDR2 YFSETQ. This CDR3 reads CASSRGQGSGVGYTF. In nucleotides, the CDR3 is TGCGCCAGCAGCCGGGGACAGGGTAGCGGAGTTGGCTACACCTTC.

V and J are TRBV4-2 and TRBJ2-7; D might be TRBD2 (6 bases). This CDR3 is 15 amino acids long. Germline V gene sequence: CDR1 LGHNA, CDR2 YNFKEQ. Trimming took 1 base from V and 5 from J, leaving 15 bases between them. The CDR3 region has the DNA TGTGCCAGCAGCCAAGTGACGGAGGGATTCCACGAGCAGTACTTC. It specifies CASSQVTEGFHEQYF.

This clonotype showed up just a few times. The chain carries TRBV11-2 and TRBJ2-1, with D possibly being TRBD1 or TRBD2 (5 bases each). Trimming removed 8 bases at V and 3 bases at J, with 14 bases between. CDR1 is SGHAT and CDR2 is FQNNGV in the germline V gene. The length of the CDR3 is 14 residues. The CDR3 region has the DNA TGTGCCAGCGAATCAGGGAGTTTCTACAATGAGCAGTTCTTC. Its translation is CASESGSFYNEQFF.

This clonotype has only a few counts. The chain combines TRBV4-3 with TRBJ1-5; D remains unclear. The CDR3 length is 15 residues. Trimming took off 0 bases at V and 4 bases at J, with 10 bases between the two ends. Germline V gene sequence: CDR1 LGHNA, CDR2 YSLEER. In nucleotides, the CDR3 is TGCGCCAGCAGCCAAGAACCGACCCTAAATCAGCCCCAGCATTTT. Its translation is CASSQEPTLNQPQHF.

The sample holds a few counts of this clonotype. The CDR3 DNA is TGTGCCAGCAGCTTGGGGGCGGGGCCCTACAATGAGCAGTTCTTC. This translates into CASSLGAGPYNEQFF. This chain uses TRBV7-8 with TRBJ2-1; TRBD1 or TRBD2 may be the D gene (6 bases each). This CDR3 spans 15 amino acids. The germline V gene has CDR1 SGHVS and CDR2 FQNEAQ. Trimming stripped 3 bases from V and 2 bases from J, with 11 bases between.

Only a few counts were recorded for this clonotype. J is TRBJ1-5 and V is TRBV30, with 9 bases lining up with TRBD1. Germline trimming cut 6 bases from V and 7 bases from J; bases unmatched to any gene: 10. The CDR3 length is 14 residues. Germline V gene data show CDR1 as GTSNPN and CDR2 as SVGIG (reference sequence). The CDR3: CACGQGSVGQPQHF. The CDR3 coding sequence is TGTGCCTGCGGACAGGGGTCCGTCGGGCAGCCCCAGCATTTT.

The chain is built from TRBV4-1 and TRBJ1-2, with D tentatively TRBD1 (5 bases). The CDR3 extends over 17 amino acids. The germline V gene has CDR1 MGHRA and CDR2 YSYEKL. Between the trimmed V and J ends, which lost 3 bases and 4 bases, there was a span of 21 bases. The CDR3 nucleotides are TGCGCCAGCAGCCAGGACCTAGGCGCAAGGGGCGCCTATGGCTACACCTTC. Protein: CASSQDLGARGAYGYTF.

This clonotype was found a few times. This chain uses TRBV13 with TRBJ2-3; 7 bases agree with TRBD2. V was clipped by 3 bases and J by 2 bases; unmatched bases: 2. The CDR3 runs to 14 residues. Germline assignment: CDR1 PRHDT and CDR2 FYEKMQ (reference sequence). CDR3 DNA: TGTGCCAGCAGCTTCGGGGGGTTCACAGATACGCAGTATTTT. This translates into CASSFGGFTDTQYF.

This clonotype has more than one count but fewer than ten. The chain links TRBV2 to TRBJ1-5, with a tentative D call TRBD1 (5 bases). CDR1 SNHLY and CDR2 FYNNEI come from the germline V gene. V was shortened by 2 bases and J by 1 base, with 9 bases between the two germline ends. The CDR3 is 15 amino acids. Written as DNA, the CDR3 is TGTGCCAGCAGTGAACAGGGTGTCAGCAATCAGCCCCAGCATTTT. Protein product: CASSEQGVSNQPQHF.

In nucleotides, the CDR3 is TGTGCCAGCAGTGGGACGCCAGGGACGGTCTCTGGCTACACCTTC. Its translation: CASSGTPGTVSGYTF. The chain uses TRBV6-1 and TRBJ1-2; a weak D match, TRBD1 (5 bases). The V gene lost 4 bases and the J gene lost 7 bases, with 19 bases spanning the gap. CDR1 and CDR2 from the germline V gene are MNHNS and SASEGT. CDR3 length: 15 residues.

The CDR3 sequence: CASKAGGGNQPQHF. The CDR3 DNA is TGTGCCAGCAAAGCAGGAGGCGGGAATCAGCCCCAGCATTTT. The gene calls are TRBV2 and TRBJ1-5; D gene ambiguous. This CDR3 has 14 amino acids. The germline gives CDR1 SNHLY, CDR2 FYNNEI. V lost 7 bases, J lost 4 bases, and 14 bases lay in between.